Listed below are T cell receptor beta chains from one sample, sequenced in a study of blood T cell repertoires in COVID-19. Sequencing used immunoSEQ multiplex PCR; TCRdb keeps in-frame clones, though not all of them. The sample includes approximately 350,000 clones, around nine tenths seen only once; the top ten take roughly 3%. Source material: peripheral blood. The receptors originated from a young woman who had recovered from COVID-19. CDR3s include the opening cysteine and the closing phenylalanine or tryptophan. The D gene is left open where the match is weak. Expanded clones get a size class; other rows say once, few or many, or leave the size out.

len	v_gene	j_gene	abundance	d_gene	CDR3nt	CDR3aa
14	TRBV6-2/TRBV6-3	TRBJ2-3	NA	TRBD2	TGTGCCAGCAGTCGCGGGGGGAGCACAGATACGCAGTATTTT	CASSRGGSTDTQYF
17	TRBV7-9	TRBJ2-4	NA	NA	TGTGCCAGCAGCTTAGTTGGGGGGGCAACAGCCAAAAACATTCAGTACTTC	CASSLVGGATAKNIQYF
17	TRBV5-1	TRBJ2-6	NA	TRBD1	TGCGCCAGCAGCGGGGACAGGGGGCTAGCTGGGGCCAACGTCCTGACTTTC	CASSGDRGLAGANVLTF
18	TRBV9	TRBJ2-1	once	NA	TGTGCCAGCAGCGTATATCCCGGGAAGGAGAGCTCCTACAATGAGCAGTTCTTC	CASSVYPGKESSYNEQFF
14	TRBV11-2	TRBJ1-1	once	TRBD1	TGTGCCAGCAGCTTTGGACAGGGTGGGACTGAAGCTTTCTTT	CASSFGQGGTEAFF
17	TRBV15	TRBJ2-4	NA	NA	TGTGCCACCAGCAGAGATCGCCCGTTTGGGCAATTTAACATTCAGTACTTC	CATSRDRPFGQFNIQYF
18	TRBV3-1/TRBV3-2	TRBJ2-1	NA	NA	TGTGCCAGCAGCCAAGAGTCCCCTTCGGGAGTCAGGTACAATGAGCAGTTCTTC	CASSQESPSGVRYNEQFF
13	TRBV19	TRBJ2-1	NA	NA	TGTGCCAGGACTCGCGGAACTTACAATGAGCAGTTCTTC	CARTRGTYNEQFF
15	TRBV11-3	TRBJ2-5	NA	TRBD2	TGTGCCAGCAGCTCCCCGGGACTAGCGGTTGAGACCCAGTACTTC	CASSSPGLAVETQYF
13	TRBV27	TRBJ1-2	few	NA	TGTGCCAGCAGTCTCCTAGCTAACTATGGCTACACCTTC	CASSLLANYGYTF
14	TRBV5-1	TRBJ1-2	NA	NA	TGCGCCAGCAGTTCCTCGGGGGGTATCTATGGCTACACCTTC	CASSSSGGIYGYTF
15	TRBV7-2	TRBJ2-5	NA	NA	TGTGCCAGCAGCTTTGCCGGGACATCAGAAGAGACCCAGTACTTC	CASSFAGTSEETQYF
12	TRBV19	TRBJ1-2	NA	NA	TGTGCCAGTTCTTCAGTGAACTATGGCTACACCTTC	CASSSVNYGYTF
18	TRBV13	TRBJ2-3	NA	TRBD2	TGTGCCAGCAGCCTTCGACTAGCGGGAGGGACCTTCACAGATACGCAGTATTTT	CASSLRLAGGTFTDTQYF
13	TRBV10-1	TRBJ1-1	NA	NA	TGCGCCAGCAGTGAGTCGGGGCGGACTGAAGCTTTCTTT	CASSESGRTEAFF
15	TRBV7-2	TRBJ2-3	NA	NA	TGTGCCAGCAGCTTAGCCCTTCCTAGACGAGATACGCAGTATTTT	CASSLALPRRDTQYF
15	TRBV24-1	TRBJ2-1	NA	TRBD2	TGTGCCACCAGTGATTTTAGCGGGAGCTACAATGAGCAGTTCTTC	CATSDFSGSYNEQFF
17	TRBV10-2	TRBJ1-1	NA	NA	TGCGCCAGCAGTGAGCTGGGAATGGGGGAGGGGGGCACTGAAGCTTTCTTT	CASSELGMGEGGTEAFF
12	TRBV29-1	TRBJ2-1	NA	NA	TGCAGCGTCTCCGAGTCTAACAATGAGCAGTTCTTC	CSVSESNNEQFF
15	TRBV20-1	TRBJ2-1	once	TRBD2	TGCAGTGCTTGTGCTAGCGGGAGGAACTACAATGAGCAGTTCTTC	CSACASGRNYNEQFF
17	TRBV5-6	TRBJ2-2	once	TRBD1	TGTGCCAGCAGCCGGATCCGGGACAGGGCATACACCGGGGAGCTGTTTTTT	CASSRIRDRAYTGELFF
16	TRBV5-1	TRBJ1-1	NA	NA	TGCGCCAGCAGCTTGGACGTACCGAGCGGGGGGACTGAAGCTTTCTTT	CASSLDVPSGGTEAFF
17	TRBV7-8	TRBJ1-3	NA	NA	TGTGCCAGCAGCTTAGCAAGTTTCGGGTTCTCTGGAAACACCATATATTTT	CASSLASFGFSGNTIYF